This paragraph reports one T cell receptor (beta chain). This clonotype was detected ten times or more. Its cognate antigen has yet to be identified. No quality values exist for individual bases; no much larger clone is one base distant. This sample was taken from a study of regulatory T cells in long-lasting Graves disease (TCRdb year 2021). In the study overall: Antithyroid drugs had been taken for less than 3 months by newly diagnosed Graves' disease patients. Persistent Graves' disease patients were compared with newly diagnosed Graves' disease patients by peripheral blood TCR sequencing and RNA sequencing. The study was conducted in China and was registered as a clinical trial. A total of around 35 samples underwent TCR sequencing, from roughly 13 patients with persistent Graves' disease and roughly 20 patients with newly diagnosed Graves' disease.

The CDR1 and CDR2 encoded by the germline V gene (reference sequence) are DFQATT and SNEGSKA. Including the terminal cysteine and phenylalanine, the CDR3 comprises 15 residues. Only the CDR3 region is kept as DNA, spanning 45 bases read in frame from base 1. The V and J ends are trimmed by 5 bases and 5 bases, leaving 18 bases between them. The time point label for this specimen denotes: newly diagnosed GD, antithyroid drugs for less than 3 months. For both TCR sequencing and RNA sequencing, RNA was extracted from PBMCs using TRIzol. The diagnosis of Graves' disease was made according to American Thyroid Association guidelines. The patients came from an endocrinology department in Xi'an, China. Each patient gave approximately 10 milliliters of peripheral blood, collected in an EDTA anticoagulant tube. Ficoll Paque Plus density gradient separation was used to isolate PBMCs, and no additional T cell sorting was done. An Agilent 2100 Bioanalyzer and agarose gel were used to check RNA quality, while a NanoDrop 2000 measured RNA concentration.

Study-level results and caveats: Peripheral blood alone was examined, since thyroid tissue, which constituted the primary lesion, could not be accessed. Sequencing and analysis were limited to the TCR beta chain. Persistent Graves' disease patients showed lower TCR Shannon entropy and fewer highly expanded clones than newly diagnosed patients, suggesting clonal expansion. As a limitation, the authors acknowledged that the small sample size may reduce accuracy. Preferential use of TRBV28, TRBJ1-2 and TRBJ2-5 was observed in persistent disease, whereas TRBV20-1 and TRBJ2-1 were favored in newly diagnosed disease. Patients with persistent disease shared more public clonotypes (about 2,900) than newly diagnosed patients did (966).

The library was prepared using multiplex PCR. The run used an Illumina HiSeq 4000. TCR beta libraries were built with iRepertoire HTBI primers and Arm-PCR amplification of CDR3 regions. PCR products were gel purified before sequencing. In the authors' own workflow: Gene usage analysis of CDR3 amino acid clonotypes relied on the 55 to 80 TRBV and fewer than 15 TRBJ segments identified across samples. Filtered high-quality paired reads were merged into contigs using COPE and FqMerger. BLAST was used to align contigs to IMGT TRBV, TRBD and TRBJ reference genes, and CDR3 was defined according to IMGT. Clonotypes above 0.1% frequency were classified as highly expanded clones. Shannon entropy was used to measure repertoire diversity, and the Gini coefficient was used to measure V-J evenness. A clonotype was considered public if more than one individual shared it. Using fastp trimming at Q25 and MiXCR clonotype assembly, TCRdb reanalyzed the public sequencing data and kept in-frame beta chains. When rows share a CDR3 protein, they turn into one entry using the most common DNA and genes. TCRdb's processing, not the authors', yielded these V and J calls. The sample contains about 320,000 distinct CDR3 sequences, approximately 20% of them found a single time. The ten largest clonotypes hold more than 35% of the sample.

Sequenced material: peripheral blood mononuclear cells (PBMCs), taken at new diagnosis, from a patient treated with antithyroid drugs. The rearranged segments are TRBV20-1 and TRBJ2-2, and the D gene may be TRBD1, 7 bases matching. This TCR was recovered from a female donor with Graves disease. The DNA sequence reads TGCAGTGCTGCCCCCGGAGGGGGCGGAACCGGGGAGCTGTTTTTT. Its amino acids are CSAAPGGGGTGELFF.